A selection of T cell receptor beta chains follows, all from one sample in a study of blood T cell repertoires in COVID-19. Some clones are missing from TCRdb's copy, which holds only in-frame ones; the method was immunoSEQ multiplex PCR. This table has 140,000 to 150,000 clones, roughly 88% appearing once. Sequencing was done on a sample of peripheral blood. The source is a man aged 70-80 years with acute or convalescent COVID-19. Each CDR3 is given with its conserved first and last residue. A D gene is named only where the DNA matches it firmly. The size entry is marked missing in some rows and otherwise reads once, few, many or a size class.

>NA|TRBV5-1|TRBJ2-2|NA
TGCGCCAGCGGGCGACTATCGAGCGGGAACACCGGGGAGCTGTTTTTT
CASGRLSSGNTGELFF
>few|TRBV19|TRBJ1-4|NA
TGTGCCAGTAGTATACTTCGCAGGCTAACTAATGAAAAACTGTTTTTT
CASSILRRLTNEKLFF
>NA|TRBV24-1|TRBJ2-1|NA
TGTGCCACCAGTGACCGAGCCGACAATGAGCAGTTCTTC
CATSDRADNEQFF
>NA|TRBV27|TRBJ2-7|NA
TGTGCCAGCAGTTTACACAGGGCCTACGAGCAGTACTTC
CASSLHRAYEQYF
>NA|TRBV15|TRBJ2-5|TRBD2
TGTGCCACCAGTCCACTAGCGACTGTTCAAGAGACCCAGTACTTC
CATSPLATVQETQYF
>NA|TRBV7-2|TRBJ2-2|TRBD1
TGTGCCAGCAGCAAAGGGACAGCGAACACCGGGGAGCTGTTTTTT
CASSKGTANTGELFF
>NA|TRBV27|TRBJ1-2|NA
TGTGCCAGCAGACCTATCGGGGGTTCCGGCTATGGCTACACCTTC
CASRPIGGSGYGYTF
>NA|TRBV9|TRBJ2-1|TRBD2
TGTGCCAGCAGCGCCTACTGGCGGGGGGGCCTAGGTGAGCAGTTCTTC
CASSAYWRGGLGEQFF
>NA|TRBV5-1|TRBJ1-4|TRBD1
TGCGCCAGCAGCTTGGGGGACAGGGATGAAAAACTGTTTTTT
CASSLGDRDEKLFF
>NA|TRBV9|TRBJ1-6|NA
TGTGCCAGCAGCCCACGGGGGGACACTGAAAATTCACCCCTCCACTTT
CASSPRGDTENSPLHF
>NA|TRBV6-2/TRBV6-3|TRBJ2-5|TRBD1
TGTGCCAGCAGTCCCGGGACAGGGGTCCGGCTTTCAGAGACCCAGTACTTC
CASSPGTGVRLSETQYF
>NA|TRBV9|TRBJ2-7|NA
TGTGCCAGCAGCCCAGGGATGGGGTACCACGAGCAGTACTTC
CASSPGMGYHEQYF
>NA|TRBV14|TRBJ2-1|NA
TGTGCCAGCAGCCAAGATGTCCTAGCGCATGCTGAGCAGTTCTTC
CASSQDVLAHAEQFF
>few|TRBV28|TRBJ1-5|NA
TGTGCCAGCAGCCGACAGGATTTTCAGCCCCAGCATTTT
CASSRQDFQPQHF
>NA|TRBV2|TRBJ1-1|NA
TGTGCCAGCACTGTTCAGGGGCTTACTGAAGCTTTCTTT
CASTVQGLTEAFF
>NA|TRBV2|TRBJ2-1|TRBD2
TGTGCCAGCAGTGAATGGTCGAGCGGGGGGGCCGATGAGCAGTTCTTC
CASSEWSSGGADEQFF
>NA|TRBV12-3/TRBV12-4|TRBJ2-1|TRBD2
TGTGCCAGCAGTGGAGCGGGAGATGAGCAGTTCTTC
CASSGAGDEQFF
>NA|TRBV7-9|TRBJ1-6|NA
TGTGCCAGCAGTCGCGGGATGTTGAATTCACCCCTCCACTTT
CASSRGMLNSPLHF
>NA|TRBV11-2|TRBJ2-1|TRBD1
TGTGCCAGCAGCTTAGTAGCCCAGGGGGCTGTGAATGAGCAGTTCTTC
CASSLVAQGAVNEQFF
>NA|TRBV19|TRBJ1-1|NA
TGTGCCAGTAGCCCGAGGGGGGGGAACACTGAAGCTTTCTTT
CASSPRGGNTEAFF
>once|TRBV27|TRBJ1-1|NA
TGTGCCAGCTGCTTCCAGGGGAGGGGGGTCTCTGAAGCTTTCTTT
CASCFQGRGVSEAFF
>once|TRBV5-1|TRBJ2-3|NA
TGCGCCAGCAGCTTCTTGTCTGGCACAGATACGCAGTATTTT
CASSFLSGTDTQYF
>NA|TRBV6-1|TRBJ2-1|TRBD1
TGTGCCAGCAGTGAGAGGCAGGACAGGGTCTACAATGAGCAGTTCTTC
CASSERQDRVYNEQFF
>NA|TRBV19|TRBJ2-3|TRBD2
TGTGCCAGTAGTATGGACTCGGGGGGGATCACAGATACGCAGTATTTT
CASSMDSGGITDTQYF
>NA|TRBV7-2|TRBJ1-4|NA
TGTGCCAGCAGCTTTTGGGCGACTAATGAAAAACTGTTTTTT
CASSFWATNEKLFF
>NA|TRBV6-5|TRBJ2-3|NA
TGTGCCAGCAGTTACCCCTCTACAGATACGCAGTATTTT
CASSYPSTDTQYF
>NA|TRBV18|TRBJ1-6|TRBD1
TGTGCCAGCTCACCCGAACAGGGGGTCAGGACACCCCTCCACTTT
CASSPEQGVRTPLHF
>NA|TRBV19|TRBJ2-5|TRBD1
TGTGCCAGTACCGGGACAGGGGGCGCCCAGACCCAGTACTTC
CASTGTGGAQTQYF
>once|TRBV28|TRBJ2-1|TRBD2
TGTGCCAGCAGTCCCCCCCGAGGCGGGGGAAGGAATGAGCAGTTCTTC
CASSPPRGGGRNEQFF
>NA|TRBV9|TRBJ1-6|TRBD1
TGTGCCAGCAGCGTCGGACAGGGGGTCTCCTATAATTCACCCCTCCACTTT
CASSVGQGVSYNSPLHF
>NA|TRBV5-1|TRBJ1-5|NA
TGCGCCAGCAGCTTGGAGGCGGGGGGCAATCAGCCCCAGCATTTT
CASSLEAGGNQPQHF
>NA|TRBV12-3/TRBV12-4|TRBJ1-1|NA
TGTGCCAGCAGTGTAGGGAGGAACACTGAAGCTTTCTTT
CASSVGRNTEAFF
>NA|TRBV7-8|TRBJ1-3|NA
TGTGCCAGCAGCCGAGTGGCAGGGGCAGCTGGAAACACCATATATTTT
CASSRVAGAAGNTIYF
>NA|TRBV28|TRBJ2-5|TRBD2
TGTGCCAGCAGTTCTAGCGGGCTGCAAGAGACCCAGTACTTC
CASSSSGLQETQYF
>NA|TRBV7-2|TRBJ2-2|TRBD2
TGTGCCAGCAGCTGGACTAGCGGGAACACCGGGGAGCTGTTTTTT
CASSWTSGNTGELFF
>NA|TRBV5-1|TRBJ2-1|TRBD1
TGCGCCAGCCGACAGGGGGTAAACAATGAGCAGTTCTTC
CASRQGVNNEQFF
>NA|TRBV9|TRBJ2-5|TRBD2
TGTGCCAGCAGCGTAGCCCCTTTCGGGGGGGGCCAAGAGACCCAGTACTTC
CASSVAPFGGGQETQYF
>NA|TRBV3-1/TRBV3-2|TRBJ1-6|TRBD1
TGTGCCAGCAGCCATCGGCCAGACAGGGGAAATTCACCCCTCCACTTT
CASSHRPDRGNSPLHF
>NA|TRBV4-1|TRBJ1-2|TRBD1
TGCGCCAGCAGCCAAGATCGCAGGGGGAAGACTAACTATGGCTACACCTTC
CASSQDRRGKTNYGYTF
>NA|TRBV27|TRBJ1-6|NA
TGTGCCAGCAGTTTACGAGTGCTCCCTTCTAATAATTCACCCCTCCACTTT
CASSLRVLPSNNSPLHF
>NA|TRBV5-1|TRBJ1-6|TRBD1
TGCGCCAGCAGCCTCGGGACAGGGAATTCACCCCTCCACTTT
CASSLGTGNSPLHF
>NA|TRBV19|TRBJ1-1|NA
TGTGCCAGTAGACTGGGGCCCCTCACTGAAGCTTTCTTT
CASRLGPLTEAFF
>NA|TRBV5-4|TRBJ1-1|NA
TGTGCCAGCAGCACCGGGGGGCTGGACACTGAAGCTTTCTTT
CASSTGGLDTEAFF
>NA|TRBV30|TRBJ2-7|NA
TGTGCCTGGAGTGTTGGAGCCTCCTACGAGCAGTACTTC
CAWSVGASYEQYF
>NA|TRBV28|TRBJ2-6|NA
TGTGCCAGCGGAAGCGACTCTGGGGCCAACGTCCTGACTTTC
CASGSDSGANVLTF
>once|TRBV29-1|TRBJ2-5|NA
TGCAGCGCCTTTCAAGAGACCCAGTACTTC
CSAFQETQYF
>NA|TRBV5-1|TRBJ1-5|TRBD1
TGCGCCAGCAGCTTTAGGGACAGGGCTAGCAATCAGCCCCAGCATTTT
CASSFRDRASNQPQHF
>NA|TRBV6-2/TRBV6-3|TRBJ1-5|NA
TGTGCCAGCAGCCCTCGGAACCCAGGGCTTATAAATCAGCCCCAGCATTTT
CASSPRNPGLINQPQHF
>few|TRBV2|TRBJ1-2|NA
TGTGCCAGCAGTACAACAGACTATGGCTACACCTTC
CASSTTDYGYTF
>NA|TRBV3-1/TRBV3-2|TRBJ1-4|TRBD1
TGTGCCAGCAGACGATCGGGACAGACAAATGAAAAACTGTTTTTT
CASRRSGQTNEKLFF
>NA|TRBV5-4|TRBJ1-2|NA
TGTGCCAGCAGCCTGGACACATATGGCTACACCTTC
CASSLDTYGYTF